A single sample is the source of the 10 T cell receptor beta chains below, sequenced in a study of identical twins. TCRdb used MiXCR to reprocess the 5' RACE reads, holding one entry per CDR3 protein. The sample lists more than 600,000 distinct CDR3 sequences, 18% occurring once. The data were also submitted as part of a second study, on T cells expressing NK-cell markers.

Sequenced material: PBMCs. These receptors originate from a woman between 18 and 30 years old in good health.

The rearrangement uses TRBV10-3 and TRBJ2-2; D is unresolved. The length of the CDR3 is 13 residues. Deletions cut 8 bases from V and 3 bases from J, with 10 bases between. Looked up from germline, CDR1 is ENHRY and CDR2 is SYGVKD. The CDR3 sequence: CAIRWGDTGELFF. In DNA, the CDR3 is TGTGCCATCCGGTGGGGTGACACCGGGGAGCTGTTTTTT.

This clonotype has a handful of counts. V usage is TRBV9 and J usage is TRBJ1-5; 7 nucleotides match TRBD1. Looked up from germline, CDR1 is SGDLS and CDR2 is YYNGEE. CDR3 length: 15 residues. With 0 bases clipped from V and 3 bases from J, the junction kept 3 bases outside the gene matches. This CDR3 reads CASSVGRGFNQPQHF. The DNA for the CDR3 is TGTGCCAGCAGCGTAGGCAGGGGGTTCAATCAGCCCCAGCATTTT.

The V call is TRBV6-1, the J call TRBJ2-5; 10 nucleotides agree with TRBD2. The trim removed 5 bases at V and 2 bases at J, leaving 2 bases unmatched. The CDR3 is 14 amino acids. Germline V gene sequence: CDR1 MNHNS, CDR2 SASEGT. The CDR3 coding sequence is TGTGCCAGCAGTAGACTAGCGGGTCAAGAGACCCAGTACTTC. Its translation is CASSRLAGQETQYF.

A few counts support this clonotype. The rearrangement links TRBV6-1 to TRBJ2-7; D remains unclear. The CDR3 runs to 14 residues. The germline CDR1 and CDR2 sequences are MNHNS and SASEGT. With 7 bases removed from V and 0 bases from J, the gap between germline ends came to 13 bases. The CDR3 nucleotides read TGTGCCAGCAACAAGGGCGTTAGCTCCTACGAGCAGTACTTC. Amino acid sequence: CASNKGVSSYEQYF.

V and J are TRBV10-3 and TRBJ2-3, with 9 bases lining up with TRBD1. Germline-derived CDR1 and CDR2 are ENHRY and SYGVKD. This CDR3 is built from 15 residues. After removal of 6 bases from V and 2 bases from J, the junction contained 6 bases not matched to a gene. The CDR3 region has the DNA TGTGCCATCAGGGGGACAGGGACCTTCACAGATACGCAGTATTTT. Translated: CAIRGTGTFTDTQYF.

V gene TRBV5-1 combines with J gene TRBJ2-1; D is perhaps TRBD1 (6 bases). The V end was cut by 6 bases, the J end by 9 bases, with 16 bases between. CDR3 size: 13 residues. The germline CDR1 and CDR2 sequences are SGHRS and YFSETQ. The CDR3: CASNPNRVGEQFF. The CDR3 DNA is TGCGCCAGCAACCCTAACAGGGTGGGTGAGCAGTTCTTC.

The sample holds one count of this clonotype. V is TRBV9 and J is TRBJ2-1; 7 nucleotides agree with TRBD2. This CDR3 comprises 16 residues. Germline V CDR1 and CDR2: SGDLS, YYNGEE. V trimming: 0 bases; J trimming: 1 base; junction bases outside the gene matches: 4. The DNA of the CDR3 is TGTGCCAGCAGCGTAGGGGGACTACCTTCCTACAATGAGCAGTTCTTC. The encoded protein is CASSVGGLPSYNEQFF.

This clonotype occurred a few times. In DNA form, the CDR3 reads TGTGCCAGCAGCTTTGACACTCAGCCCCAGCATTTT. Amino acids: CASSFDTQPQHF. The chain couples TRBV7-2 to TRBJ1-5; D remains unclear. The CDR3 has 12 amino acids. V was trimmed by 3 bases and J by 6 bases, leaving 6 bases between them. Germline V gives CDR1 SGHTA, CDR2 FQGNSA.

This sequence joins TRBV29-1 and TRBJ1-1; D is perhaps TRBD1 (6 bases). From germline, CDR1 is SQVTM and CDR2 ANQGSEA. The CDR3 is made up of 13 amino acids. V was clipped by 8 bases and J by 1 base, with 14 bases between them. The CDR3 DNA reads as TGCAGCACCAGGGGCGGACAGAACACTGAAGCTTTCTTT. The encoded protein is CSTRGGQNTEAFF.

In this sample, this clonotype turned up many times. This chain links TRBV10-3 with TRBJ2-1; TRBD2 matches at 10 bases. The CDR3 is made up of 14 amino acids. Germline CDR1 reads ENHRY; CDR2 reads SYGVKD. V gave up 0 bases and J gave up 13 bases; unmatched junction bases: 6. CDR3 DNA sequence: TGTGCCATCAGTGAGTCGCAGCGGGGGGGTTTCCAGTTCTTC. It specifies CAISESQRGGFQFF.